The entry below gives a single T cell receptor (beta chain) sequence along with its context. No antigen is known for it. The repertoire was sequenced with immunoSEQ multiplex PCR; TCRdb's copy has only in-frame clones and lacks some. The sample carries around 95,000 clones, about 87% recorded once. These data come from a study of T cell responses to AZD1222 COVID-19 vaccine. Study results and caveats: The donors showed a predominance of white British ancestry and of females, with possible underestimation of clonal diversity.

The sequencing used peripheral blood, collected on day 0 of AZD1222 vaccination. The TCR sequence derives from an adult in good health.

The chain's CDR3 is CASSYSGGWGGEKLFF. The CDR3 DNA reads TGTGCCAGCAGTTACTCGGGGGGCTGGGGAGGAGAAAAACTGTTTTTT. The genes are TRBV6-6 and TRBJ1-4; weak D call: TRBD1 (6 bases). The CDR3 is 16 amino acids. The V gene's germline CDR1 is MNHNY and CDR2 SVGAGI (reference sequence). Deletions cut 0 bases from V and 8 bases from J, with 16 bases between.